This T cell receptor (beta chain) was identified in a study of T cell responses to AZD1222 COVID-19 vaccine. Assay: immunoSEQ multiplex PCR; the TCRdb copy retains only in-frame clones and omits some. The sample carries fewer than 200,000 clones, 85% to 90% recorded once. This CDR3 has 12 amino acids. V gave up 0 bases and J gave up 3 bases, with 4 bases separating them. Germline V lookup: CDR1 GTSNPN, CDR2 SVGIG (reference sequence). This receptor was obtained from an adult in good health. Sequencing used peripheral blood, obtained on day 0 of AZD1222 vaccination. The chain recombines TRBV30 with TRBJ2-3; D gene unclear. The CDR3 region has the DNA TGTGCCTGGAGTGTACTGACAGATACGCAGTATTTT. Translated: CAWSVLTDTQYF.